This TCR beta chain was found in a study of T cell responses to AZD1222 COVID-19 vaccine (dated by TCRdb to the early 2020s). Regarding the study in general: Because spike-specific TCR depth and breadth did not differ between the two schedules, AZD1222 recipients who got a second dose at roughly 4 weeks were pooled with those who got a second dose at roughly 12 weeks. TCR sequencing was performed for over 230 trial participants, of whom 200 to 220 were given two doses of AZD1222 and around 25 were given two doses of MenACWY control vaccine. Enrollment into the trials was organized by age into subgroups of 18-55, 56-69 and 70-plus years, and those subgroups contained roughly 160, 29 and 62 TCR-sequenced participants, respectively. What the authors observed across the whole study: The vaccine-associated CD4 TCRs covered the entire spike protein, and the dominant responses fell in regions 160-218 and 743-854. The 56-69-year group was small, and its depth increase did not reach significance, likely because of low power. Nearly half of unique spike-specific TCRs reportedly recognized epitopes outside regions mutated in the B.1.351 and B.1.1.7 variants. Only five or six AZD1222 recipients were SARS-CoV-2 seropositive at baseline, limiting conclusions about previously exposed vaccinees. Because no day 14 peak-response samples were available, the repertoires could be characterized only after the peak T cell response. Participants were mostly white British, with more females than males. The authors suggested clonal diversity may have been underestimated. Spike-specific TCR breadth and depth rose significantly after two AZD1222 doses compared with day 0 and with MenACWY recipients.

This clone was seen a single time. This receptor's antigen is unknown. Per-base qualities were not stored, and no clone one base away is much larger. The CDR3 regions of human TCRbeta chains were analyzed by immunosequencing. Processing in the source paper ran as follows. Repertoire TCRs were matched against a reference library of SARS-CoV-2-specific TCRs generated with the MIRA antigen-specificity platform. Breadth was defined as the fraction of unique TCRs that were SARS-CoV-2-associated. Depth was defined as the fraction of total T cells that were SARS-CoV-2-associated. Each spike-specific TCR was assigned to its reactive spike region and to a CD4 or CD8 class using the MIRA data. Log10-transformed breadth and depth values were compared by one-way ANOVA with Sidak's multiple comparisons tests. TCRdb retrieved this table from immuneACCESS and kept in-frame rearrangements only. Not all clones are present; in checked studies, unresolved V genes account for under half, and no reason is known for the remainder. Clonal size and the V and J genes are those of that table, whereas D and trimming came from the DNA. The sample table shows 99,000 or so clones, and 88% are seen once. Around 2.5% of the sample rests with the top ten.

From its cysteine to its phenylalanine, the CDR3 spans 12 amino acids. Only the CDR3 DNA stays, 36 bases, in frame from base 1. The germline V gene provides CDR1 SGHDT and CDR2 YYEEEE. V drops 3 bases and J drops 8 bases, leaving 11 bases in between. According to the study, the label for this sample's time point signals: baseline before first vaccination. The vaccinee samples were drawn from two UK trials, COV001 and COV002, one of which was a single-blind randomized controlled phase 2/3 trial testing AZD1222 (ChAdOx1 nCoV-19) in healthy adults. For TCRbeta chain sequencing, PBMC samples were collected from trial participants at day 0 and at day 28 after the second dose.

This clonotype was obtained from an adult in good health. The chain links TRBV5-6 with TRBJ1-2; no D gene can be assigned with confidence. The starting material was peripheral blood, obtained on day 0 of AZD1222 vaccination. The CDR3 corresponds to CASSSSVGGYTF. In nucleotide form, the sequence is TGTGCCAGCAGCTCGTCGGTGGGAGGCTACACCTTC.